This entry lists 21 T cell receptor beta chains sequenced from one sample in a study of blood T cells in healthy people across ages. Using a J-beta primer mix together with a sample-barcoded 5' primer, a second PCR was run for roughly 6 to 11 cycles. A single record per CDR3 protein comes from TCRdb applying MiXCR to the 5' RACE reads. The sample consists of hundreds of thousands of distinct CDR3 sequences, roughly 46% of them appearing once. The sequenced sample consisted of blood. The receptors were gathered from an elderly man in good health.

The chain couples TRBV7-9 to TRBJ2-1; the match to TRBD2 covers 10 bases. Germline CDR1 and CDR2: SEHNR and FQNEAQ (reference sequence). This CDR3 comprises 20 residues. Trimming at V came to 4 bases and at J to 2 bases, leaving 17 bases not matched to a gene. This chain's CDR3 is CASSSGTFFSGRPPYNEQFF. The CDR3 nucleotides read TGTGCCAGCAGCTCAGGAACCTTCTTTAGCGGGAGGCCGCCCTACAATGAGCAGTTCTTC.

J is TRBJ2-5 and V is TRBV29-1; the D call may be TRBD1 or TRBD2 (5 bases each). CDR1 is SQVTM and CDR2 is ANQGSEA in the germline V gene. Trimming removed 4 bases at V and 3 bases at J, with 9 bases between. The CDR3 is made up of 12 amino acids. The CDR3 region has the DNA TGCAGCGTTGTCCGAGGGGAAGAGACCCAGTACTTC. Protein sequence: CSVVRGEETQYF.

The chain employs TRBV7-9 and TRBJ2-1, with no clear D. CDR1 is SEHNR and CDR2 is FQNEAQ in the germline V gene (reference sequence). V shed 5 bases and J shed 3 bases, with 11 bases lying between them. This CDR3 region has 14 residues. The CDR3 protein is CASSPNLRYNEQFF. CDR3 DNA: TGTGCCAGCAGCCCGAACCTGCGCTACAATGAGCAGTTCTTC.

V gene TRBV7-2 combines with J gene TRBJ2-1; no definite D call. The ends were cut back, 5 bases at V and 2 bases at J, with 16 bases in the middle. Germline CDR1 and CDR2: SGHTA and FQGNSA. There are 16 residues in the CDR3. The CDR3 DNA reads as TGTGCCAGCAGCCTAAGTCATATCTCGGCCTACAATGAGCAGTTCTTC. This encodes CASSLSHISAYNEQFF.

This clonotype was found once. This chain links TRBV7-6 with TRBJ2-7; no firm D call. TRBJ2-5 matches the DNA end more closely, so the J call is doubtful. Germline CDR1 reads SGHVS; CDR2 reads FNYEAQ. The CDR3 has 13 amino acids. CDR3 DNA sequence: TGTGCCAGCAGCTTAGATCTAGTGGAGACCCAGTACTTC. Its translation: CASSLDLVETQYF.

The chain employs TRBV28 and TRBJ2-4; 9 bases are shared with TRBD2. After removal of 7 bases from V and 3 bases from J, the junction contained 13 bases not matched to a gene. The germline CDR1 and CDR2 sequences are MDHEN and SYDVKM. This CDR3 has 17 residues. The CDR3: CASNSRSAGGFKNIQYF. CDR3 DNA: TGTGCCAGCAACTCCCGATCGGCGGGAGGGTTCAAAAACATTCAGTACTTC.

The rearrangement uses TRBV11-2 and TRBJ2-1, with D possibly matching TRBD2 (6 bases). Trimming took off 4 bases at V and 6 bases at J, with 10 bases between the two ends. Per the germline V gene, CDR1 is SGHAT and CDR2 is FQNNGV. The length of the CDR3 is 13 residues. The CDR3 DNA reads TGTGCCAGCAGCTGTAAGCGGGCCAATGAGCAGTTCTTC. This codes for CASSCKRANEQFF.

This clonotype has just a few counts. This chain connects TRBV7-2 to TRBJ2-7; D unresolved. CDR1 and CDR2 from the germline V gene are SGHTA and FQGNSA. The CDR3 contains 12 residues. V lost 5 bases to trimming and J lost 12 bases, with 17 bases between them. Written as DNA, the CDR3 is TGTGCCAGCAGCCTACTTACGGGCCGAAGGTACTTC. Protein product: CASSLLTGRRYF.

The chain has TRBV5-6 and TRBJ2-1; 9 positions agree with TRBD1. Trimming removed 0 bases from V and 8 bases from J; junction bases left unmatched: 21. From germline, CDR1 is SGHDT and CDR2 YYEEEE. This CDR3 region has 20 residues. CDR3 in DNA: TGTGCCAGCAGCTTGGGCGGGTCCAGATACAGGGGGCGGAAAGTCTATGAGCAGTTCTTC. Its translation is CASSLGGSRYRGRKVYEQFF.

The J gene is TRBJ2-7, the V gene TRBV7-2; no clear D. Germline values: CDR1 SGHTA, CDR2 FQGNSA. Trimming took 5 bases from V and 4 from J, leaving 15 bases between them. There are 14 residues in the CDR3. The CDR3 reads CASSVGPGWYEQYF. The CDR3 DNA is TGTGCCAGCAGCGTAGGACCGGGTTGGTACGAGCAGTACTTC.

The chain joins TRBV7-2 to TRBJ2-7; the match to TRBD2 covers 10 bases. The CDR3 has 16 residues. The V segment lost 5 bases and the J segment 2 bases; nucleotides outside the gene matches: 9. Germline CDR1 reads SGHTA; CDR2 reads FQGNSA. CDR3 amino acids: CASSIDTSGITYEQYF. The CDR3 region has the DNA TGTGCCAGCAGCATAGACACTAGCGGGATTACCTACGAGCAGTACTTC. Full variable domain (remainder filled in from reference TRBV7-2 and TRBJ2-7): GAGVSQSPSNKVTEKGKDVELRCDPISGHTALYWYRQSLGQGLEFLIYFQGNSAPDKSGLPSDRFSAERTGGSVSTLTIQRTQQEDSAVYLCASSIDTSGITYEQYFGPGTRLTVT.

V is TRBV20-1 and J is TRBJ2-3; 9 bases are a match to TRBD2. V was pared by 3 bases and J by 1 base, with 8 bases of the junction left unmatched. The germline V gene has CDR1 DFQATT and CDR2 SNEGSKA (reference sequence). The CDR3 sequence is 16 residues long. CDR3 in DNA: TGCAGTGCTAGCCCGAGGACTAGCGCCGGCACAGATACGCAGTATTTT. Translating it yields CSASPRTSAGTDTQYF.

The chain carries TRBV6-5 and TRBJ1-1; D is possibly TRBD1 (5 bases). The CDR3 runs to 12 residues. Germline CDR1 and CDR2: MNHEY and SVGAGI. Trimming pared 4 bases from V and 6 bases from J, leaving 9 bases between. The CDR3 loop reads CASSSRGAEAFF. In nucleotides, the CDR3 is TGTGCCAGCAGTTCTAGGGGCGCTGAAGCTTTCTTT.

This chain links TRBV29-1 with TRBJ2-3; no reliable D call. V lost 6 bases, J lost 2 bases, and 15 bases lay in between. Germline V gene lookup returns CDR1 SQVTM and CDR2 ANQGSEA. The CDR3 extends over 14 amino acids. CDR3 residues: CSVRRPDFTDTQYF. CDR3 DNA sequence: TGCAGCGTCCGCCGCCCCGACTTCACAGATACGCAGTATTTT.

This clonotype showed up many times. This chain connects TRBV27 to TRBJ1-5, with D perhaps TRBD1 (6 bases). This CDR3 contains 15 residues. Germline CDR1 reads MNHEY; CDR2 reads SMNVEV (reference sequence). Trimming left V 5 bases short and J 5 bases short, with 16 bases between. CDR3 protein: CASSQRGGGYQPQHF. CDR3 DNA sequence: TGTGCCAGCAGTCAGAGGGGGGGGGGCTATCAGCCCCAGCATTTT.

The CDR3 region is CASSPDRGGGQPQHF. CDR3 nucleotide sequence: TGTGCCAGCTCACCGGACAGGGGAGGGGGTCAGCCCCAGCATTTT. The V call is TRBV18, the J call TRBJ1-5; TRBD1 agrees at 9 bases. The CDR3 covers 15 residues. J was trimmed by 6 bases and V by 3 bases; bases with no gene match: 6. Germline V lookup: CDR1 KGHSH, CDR2 LQKENI.

This chain uses TRBV20-1 with TRBJ2-1, with a possible D match to TRBD2 (6 bases). CDR3 length: 17 amino acids. Germline V gene data show CDR1 as DFQATT and CDR2 as SNEGSKA (reference sequence). V lost 0 bases and J lost 0, with 15 bases in between. The CDR3 DNA reads TGCAGTGCTAGAGATCGGACTATCCGCAGCTCCTACAATGAGCAGTTCTTC. This codes for CSARDRTIRSSYNEQFF.

The chain has TRBV30 and TRBJ2-5, with D perhaps matching TRBD1 or TRBD2 (6 bases each). Germline loops: CDR1 GTSNPN, CDR2 SVGIG (reference sequence). The CDR3 covers 13 residues. V lost 2 bases and J lost 11, with 18 bases in between. CDR3 sequence (DNA): TGTGCCTGGAGTCCGCTAGGGGGGTGGGAGCAGTACTTC. Translated: CAWSPLGGWEQYF. Using reference TRBV30 and TRBJ2-5 for the parts outside the CDR3, the full variable domain is SQTIHQWPATLVQPVGSPLSLECTVEGTSNPNLYWYRQAAGRGLQLLFYSVGIGQISSEVPQNLSASRPQDRQFILSSKKLLLSDSGFYLCAWSPLGGWEQYFGPGTRLLVL.

The chain combines TRBV11-3 with TRBJ2-5; D is ambiguous. This CDR3 comprises 17 residues. Germline V gene lookup returns CDR1 SGHNT and CDR2 YENEEA. The V gene lost 1 base and the J gene lost 0 bases, with 15 bases spanning the gap. The CDR3 DNA sequence: TGTGCCAGCAGCTTAGGGTGGCGCGGAGCGAACCAAGAGACCCAGTACTTC. The encoded protein is CASSLGWRGANQETQYF.

Only a few counts were recorded for this clonotype. The gene calls are TRBV28 and TRBJ2-6; 7 bases line up with TRBD1. The germline V gene has CDR1 MDHEN and CDR2 SYDVKM. The CDR3 is 18 amino acids. Trimming cost V 2 bases and J 0 bases; bases outside gene matches: 7. The CDR3 DNA follows: TGTGCCAGCAGTTTAGTACGGACAGGCAGCTCTGGGGCCAACGTCCTGACTTTC. Protein sequence: CASSLVRTGSSGANVLTF.

V and J are TRBV29-1 and TRBJ2-1; TRBD1 matches at 7 bases. CDR3 size: 16 residues. Germline CDR1 reads SQVTM; CDR2 reads ANQGSEA. Germline trimming cut 6 bases from V and 4 bases from J; bases unmatched to any gene: 15. The chain's CDR3 is CSVAVIGTALYNEQFF. CDR3 DNA: TGCAGCGTCGCCGTCATCGGGACAGCTCTTTACAATGAGCAGTTCTTC.